The 15 T cell receptor beta chains presented below share a single source sample, sequenced in a study of OX40 agonist ivuxolimab in advanced cancers. Libraries were constructed by the immunoSEQ multiplex PCR assay. Sourced from immuneACCESS, this table was stored by TCRdb with only in-frame sequences that have V and J called. A share of the clones is absent; for the studies checked, an unresolved V gene accounts for under half, and the remainder has no known explanation. This sample has about 37,000 clones in its table, and around four fifths of those were observed once. Clones ranked in the top ten supply less than 40% of the sample. The sample here was CD4+ or CD8+ T cells sorted from blood, taken in a trial of the OX40 agonist ivuxolimab. These receptors originate from an adult with an advanced solid tumor such as melanoma, head and neck, liver or kidney cancer.

The chain couples TRBV4-1 to TRBJ2-7; 8 bases align to TRBD1. Germline V gene lookup returns CDR1 MGHRA and CDR2 YSYEKL. The CDR3 is 18 amino acids. Trimming removed 3 bases from V and 1 base from J; junction bases left unmatched: 14. As DNA, the CDR3 is TGCGCCAGCAGCCAGAGAGACAGGGGTGGGACGGTTTCCTACGAGCAGTACTTC. Translating it yields CASSQRDRGGTVSYEQYF.

The chain combines TRBV5-1 with TRBJ2-1, with D unclear. The V end lost 0 bases, the J end lost 5 bases, and 6 bases lay between the germline ends. Germline CDR1 and CDR2: SGHRS and YFSETQ. This CDR3 has 13 amino acids. CDR3 loop: CASSLADHNEQFF. Here the CDR3 DNA reads TGCGCCAGCAGCTTGGCCGACCACAATGAGCAGTTCTTC.

This chain joins TRBV19 and TRBJ2-1; either TRBD1 or TRBD2 may supply D (5 bases each). V lost 11 bases and J lost 10, with 24 bases in between. This CDR3 region has 14 residues. The germline V gene encodes CDR1 LNHDA and CDR2 SQIVND (reference sequence). In DNA, the CDR3 is TGTGCCGGTAAAGTGGCCACGGGACGTGGGGAGCAGTTCTTC. Residues: CAGKVATGRGEQFF.

The DNA of the CDR3 is TGCGCCAGCAGCAACCACAGGGGAGGGGAGAACAATGAGCAGTTCTTC. It specifies CASSNHRGGENNEQFF. This chain uses TRBV5-1 with TRBJ2-1; D assignment may be TRBD1 or TRBD2 (7 bases each). Trimming removed 4 bases at V and 5 bases at J, with 19 bases between. The CDR3 is 16 residues long. Germline lookup yields CDR1 SGHRS and CDR2 YFSETQ.

The chain employs TRBV5-6 and TRBJ1-3; D gene uncertain. The CDR3 length is 15 residues. V lost 0 bases, J lost 1 base, and 8 bases lay in between. Germline V gives CDR1 SGHDT, CDR2 YYEEEE. The CDR3 DNA is TGTGCCAGCAGCTTGGACGCAGCGTCTGGAAACACCATATATTTT. This sequence encodes CASSLDAASGNTIYF.

This sequence joins TRBV7-2 and TRBJ2-4; a weak D match, TRBD2 (6 bases). The CDR3 is 16 residues long. V was shortened by 5 bases and J by 7 bases, with 21 bases between the two germline ends. The germline gives CDR1 SGHTA, CDR2 FQGNSA. DNA for the CDR3: TGTGCCAGCAGCCCTAGTGGGCCAGCGGCGGGGAACATTCAGTACTTC. Translation: CASSPSGPAAGNIQYF.

The rearrangement joins TRBV14 to TRBJ2-7; no clear D gene. V shed 4 bases and J shed 4 bases, with 11 bases lying between them. CDR3 length: 13 residues. Germline assignment: CDR1 SGHDN and CDR2 FVKESK. The CDR3 sequence: CASSPSTHYEQYF. Written as DNA, the CDR3 is TGTGCCAGCAGCCCCTCGACACATTACGAGCAGTACTTC.

This clone was counted a few times. This sequence joins TRBV5-4 and TRBJ2-1; possibly TRBD1 for D (6 bases). This CDR3 has 13 amino acids. The V gene lost 3 bases and the J gene lost 5 bases, with 9 bases spanning the gap. Germline V gene data show CDR1 as SGHNT and CDR2 as YYREEE (reference sequence). The CDR3 loop reads CASSYDRNNEQFF. As DNA, the CDR3 is TGTGCCAGCAGCTACGACAGGAACAATGAGCAGTTCTTC.

The rearrangement uses TRBV6-5 and TRBJ2-5; the D gene could be TRBD1 or TRBD2 (5 bases each). V was shortened by 5 bases and J by 9 bases, with 19 bases between the two germline ends. The CDR3 covers 14 residues. From germline, CDR1 is MNHEY and CDR2 SVGAGI. CDR3 in DNA: TGTGCCAGCAGTACGATGGGGGTGGCTTGGTCCCAGTACTTC. It encodes CASSTMGVAWSQYF.

The chain recombines TRBV11-2 with TRBJ2-3; D not certain. Germline CDR1 is SGHAT and CDR2 is FQNNGV. This CDR3 is 15 amino acids long. V was clipped by 5 bases and J by 7 bases, with 19 bases between them. CDR3 in DNA: TGTGCCAGCAGCCCGCTCGGACCAAGCGCCCATACGCAGTATTTT. It specifies CASSPLGPSAHTQYF.

The V and J genes are TRBV28 and TRBJ2-3; TRBD1 matches 9 bases. Germline V gene sequence: CDR1 MDHEN, CDR2 SYDVKM. Unmatched junction bases numbered 7, after V lost 8 bases and J lost 4 bases. The CDR3 is made up of 14 amino acids. The CDR3 DNA follows: TGTGCCAGCTCCGGGACAGGGTGGGCAGATACGCAGTATTTT. Translated, it gives CASSGTGWADTQYF.

J is TRBJ2-3 and V is TRBV5-1, with 9 bases that match TRBD1. In germline, CDR1 is SGHRS, CDR2 YFSETQ. This CDR3 region has 17 residues. Trimming removed 0 bases from V and 4 bases from J; junction bases left unmatched: 9. The CDR3 DNA sequence: TGCGCCAGCAGCTTGGCTAGGGGACAGGGTAACCCAGATACGCAGTATTTT. Amino acids: CASSLARGQGNPDTQYF.

The chain combines TRBV5-1 with TRBJ1-1; perhaps TRBD1 as D (5 bases). This CDR3 is 14 amino acids long. CDR1 is SGHRS, CDR2 YFSETQ, per germline. V was pared by 0 bases and J by 3 bases, with 9 bases between. The CDR3 DNA reads as TGCGCCAGCAGCTTGGCGGGGGGTGACACTGAAGCTTTCTTT. Protein sequence: CASSLAGGDTEAFF.

CDR3 amino acids: CASSLEGMREKLFF. CDR3 coding DNA: TGCGCCAGCAGCTTGGAGGGGATGCGTGAAAAACTGTTTTTT. The chain links TRBV5-1 to TRBJ1-4; tentatively, D is TRBD1 (5 bases). Germline assignment: CDR1 SGHRS and CDR2 YFSETQ. V was cut by 0 bases and J by 7 bases, with 10 bases left in between. CDR3 size: 14 residues. Looking up the rest from reference TRBV5-1 and TRBJ1-4 gives the full variable domain: KAGVTQTPRYLIKTRGQQVTLSCSPISGHRSVSWYQQTPGQGLQFLFEYFSETQRNKGNFPGRFSGRQFSNSRSEMNVSTLELGDSALYLCASSLEGMREKLFFGSGTQLSVL.

The rearrangement joins TRBV6-4 to TRBJ1-1; perhaps TRBD1 as D (5 bases). Between the trimmed V and J ends, which lost 0 bases and 7 bases, there was a span of 21 bases. Germline V lookup: CDR1 MRHNA, CDR2 SNTAGT. This CDR3 comprises 17 residues. The CDR3 DNA reads TGTGCCAGCAGTGACTCAGAAGGGGTCCTTCCCCGCAGTGAAGCTTTCTTT. Amino acids: CASSDSEGVLPRSEAFF.